The T cell receptor beta chain described here comes from a study of T cell repertoires in aging, cancer and after chemotherapy. The overall study: Donor ages fell into six groups from 30 or younger up to 70 or older.

The ends were cut back, 6 bases at V and 0 bases at J, with 6 bases in the middle. CDR3 length: 12 amino acids. In germline, CDR1 is KGHSH, CDR2 LQKENI. The template was genomic DNA from peripheral blood, not RNA. This clonotype has just a few counts. Rearranged V-D-J TRB sequences were amplified with a mixed TRB-A/B primer pool. MiXCR, applied by TCRdb to the multiplex PCR reads, yields one record per CDR3 protein. There are just under 10,000 distinct CDR3 sequences in the sample; around 33% occur only once, and 2.5% to 3% lies in the top ten. The receptor was isolated from a human donor in good health. The specimen sequenced was blood. The chain combines TRBV18 with TRBJ2-7; D ambiguous. The CDR3 bases are TGTGCCAGCTCGGATAGCTCCTACGAGCAGTACTTC. Its protein is CASSDSSYEQYF. The variable domain in full, with the rest retrieved from reference TRBV18 and TRBJ2-7, is NAGVMQNPRHLVRRRGQEARLRCSPMKGHSHVYWYRQLPEEGLKFMVYLQKENIIDESGMPKERFSAEFPKEGPSILRIQQVVRGDSAAYFCASSDSSYEQYFGPGTRLTVT.